Each of the 10 T cell receptor beta chains below was sequenced from the same sample in a study of identical twins. TCRdb reanalysed the 5' RACE reads using MiXCR and keeps one entry per CDR3 protein. Among approximately 350,000 distinct CDR3 sequences, about 12% were seen once, and the ten largest hold about 7%. Separately, the same data were catalogued under a study of yellow fever vaccine responses in identical twins.

Sequences were obtained from CD8+ T cells sorted from blood. The source is a woman under 30 in good health.

This clonotype came up many times. The chain uses TRBV6-1 and TRBJ2-3; the match to TRBD1 covers 9 bases. V shed 8 bases, J shed 0 bases, and the junction held 3 bases outside the gene matches. The CDR3 consists of 14 residues. Germline V lookup: CDR1 MNHNS, CDR2 SASEGT. DNA of the CDR3: TGTGCCAGCGAACAGGGGGCTAGCACAGATACGCAGTATTTT. Translating gives CASEQGASTDTQYF.

This clonotype was recorded a few times. V usage is TRBV12-3 or TRBV12-4 and J usage is TRBJ2-1; tentative D call: TRBD1 (5 bases). Trimming shortened V by 2 bases and J by 12 bases, and 14 bases separated the two germline ends. The CDR3 extends over 13 amino acids. The CDR3 DNA sequence: TGTGCCAGCAGTTTACCCCCGACGCAGGGGCAGTTCTTC. As protein: CASSLPPTQGQFF.

V usage is TRBV4-1 and J usage is TRBJ2-1; 9 bases agree with TRBD2. Trimming at V came to 0 bases and at J to 2 bases, leaving 2 bases not matched to a gene. The CDR3 contains 16 residues. Germline loops: CDR1 MGHRA, CDR2 YSYEKL. DNA for the CDR3: TGCGCCAGCAGCCAAGAGGCGGGGGGGGCCTACAATGAGCAGTTCTTC. It translates to CASSQEAGGAYNEQFF.

Concerning this clonotype itself: The final CDR3 position lacks the conserved phenylalanine or tryptophan, pointing to a likely read error. Because the CDR3's place on the DNA is in doubt, the DNA is left out and the CDR3 is given as listed by TCRdb. Here the CDR3 reads CASSYDHTVPSLID. The V and J genes are TRBV6-5 and TRBJ2-7. Both ends counted, the CDR3 spans 14 residues. Germline loops: CDR1 MNHEY, CDR2 SVGAGI.

The chain carries TRBV2 and TRBJ2-3; D is unresolved. This CDR3 is built from 12 residues. Germline V gives CDR1 SNHLY, CDR2 FYNNEI. Trimming took 10 bases from V and 3 from J, leaving 11 bases between them. CDR3 region: CATYLATDTQYF. CDR3 DNA sequence: TGTGCCACCTACCTCGCGACAGATACGCAGTATTTT. The variable domain in full, with the rest retrieved from reference TRBV2 and TRBJ2-3, is EPEVTQTPSHQVTQMGQEVILRCVPISNHLYFYWYRQILGQKVEFLVSFYNNEISEKSEIFDDQFSVERPDGSNFTLKIRSTKLEDSAMYFCATYLATDTQYFGPGTRLTVL.

In its sample, this clonotype was seen a few times. This chain uses TRBV12-3 or TRBV12-4 with TRBJ2-5; 10 bases line up with TRBD1. CDR3 length: 18 residues. Trimming cost V 5 bases and J 3 bases; bases outside gene matches: 15. CDR3 amino acids: CASSPNVGQGGSEETQYF. The CDR3 DNA is TGTGCCAGCAGTCCTAACGTCGGACAGGGGGGCAGCGAAGAGACCCAGTACTTC.

V and J are TRBV6-1 and TRBJ2-2; D not certain. The length of the CDR3 is 13 residues. The germline gives CDR1 MNHNS, CDR2 SASEGT. The germline V and J ends were trimmed by 6 bases and 3 bases, with 8 bases remaining between them. The CDR3 reads CASRTVDTGELFF. In DNA form, the CDR3 reads TGTGCCAGCAGGACCGTTGACACCGGGGAGCTGTTTTTT.

This clonotype was seen many times. In nucleotides, the CDR3 is TGTGCCAGCAGTTTTAAGGGCGATGAGCAGTTCTTC. This sequence encodes CASSFKGDEQFF. The chain employs TRBV27 and TRBJ2-1, with D uncertain. V was cut by 3 bases and J by 8 bases, with 8 bases left in between. The CDR3 is made up of 12 amino acids. The V gene's germline CDR1 is MNHEY and CDR2 SMNVEV (reference sequence).

The chain uses TRBV27 and TRBJ2-2; 10 bases line up with TRBD2. Germline loops: CDR1 MNHEY, CDR2 SMNVEV (reference sequence). The junction had 8 bases not matched to a gene; V was cut back by 8 bases and J by 5 bases. This CDR3 is 15 amino acids long. CDR3 DNA sequence: TGTGCCAGCCATCGGCTAGCGGGAGAAACCGGGGAGCTGTTTTTT. The encoded protein is CASHRLAGETGELFF.

This clonotype appeared a few times. V usage is TRBV5-1 and J usage is TRBJ2-7, with TRBD2 matching over 11 bases. CDR3 length: 15 residues. Germline CDR1 SGHRS, CDR2 YFSETQ. V shed 0 bases, J shed 3 bases, and the junction held 2 bases outside the gene matches. CDR3 residues: CASSLGTSGLYEQYF. The CDR3 bases are TGCGCCAGCAGCTTGGGGACTAGCGGGCTCTACGAGCAGTACTTC.